This T cell receptor (beta chain) was obtained from a study of beta chain features in type 1 diabetes. Each of the sorted populations had a purity greater than 95%. Sequenced material consisted of expressed TCRB transcripts (all of the isolated RNA was reverse transcribed). Clones were read by immunoSEQ multiplex PCR, and TCRdb kept only the in-frame ones, dropping some. Among 860,000 or so clones listed, roughly 17% were seen once. V dropped 1 base and J dropped 3 bases, with 10 bases sitting between them. The CDR3 is 14 residues long. Germline V CDR1 and CDR2: SGHTA, FQGNSA. Sequencing used naive CD4+ T cells from blood. This TCR was recovered from a woman aged 18-35 years in good health. The chain employs TRBV7-2 and TRBJ2-7, with D possibly matching TRBD2 (6 bases). The CDR3 nucleotides read TGTGCCAGCAGCTTAGTGGAGGACTACTACGAGCAGTACTTC. Protein: CASSLVEDYYEQYF. Full variable domain (outside the CDR3, taken from reference TRBV7-2 and TRBJ2-7): GAGVSQSPSNKVTEKGKDVELRCDPISGHTALYWYRQSLGQGLEFLIYFQGNSAPDKSGLPSDRFSAERTGGSVSTLTIQRTQQEDSAVYLCASSLVEDYYEQYFGPGTRLTVT.